What follows describes a single T cell receptor (beta chain). Antigen: not known. TCRdb re-analysed the reads in MiXCR, keeping a single row per CDR3 protein. The table lists 680,000 or so distinct CDR3 sequences, around 31% of them singletons. The sample is drawn from a study of T cell repertoires in cytomegalovirus infection. Study-wide findings and caveats: Identification of carriers of CMV plus the relevant HLA was performed using cumulative public TCR beta family frequency. The study found HLA-C-restricted CMV-specific TCR beta clonotypes dominating the ex vivo response.

The CDR3 runs 17 residues. V trimming: 1 base; J trimming: 0 bases; junction bases outside the gene matches: 6. Germline V gene sequence: CDR1 MGHRA, CDR2 YSYEKL. The chain joins TRBV4-1 to TRBJ2-5; the match to TRBD1 covers 9 bases. Material: cultured PBMCs, obtained from culture after CMV antigen stimulation. The sequence was obtained from a human donor in good health (CMV status not recorded). Some clones in this sample may be carry-over from other donors' samples. The CDR3 DNA reads TGCGCCAGCAGCCAAGCCGGGGGACAGGGTTACCAAGAGACCCAGTACTTC. The encoded protein is CASSQAGGQGYQETQYF.